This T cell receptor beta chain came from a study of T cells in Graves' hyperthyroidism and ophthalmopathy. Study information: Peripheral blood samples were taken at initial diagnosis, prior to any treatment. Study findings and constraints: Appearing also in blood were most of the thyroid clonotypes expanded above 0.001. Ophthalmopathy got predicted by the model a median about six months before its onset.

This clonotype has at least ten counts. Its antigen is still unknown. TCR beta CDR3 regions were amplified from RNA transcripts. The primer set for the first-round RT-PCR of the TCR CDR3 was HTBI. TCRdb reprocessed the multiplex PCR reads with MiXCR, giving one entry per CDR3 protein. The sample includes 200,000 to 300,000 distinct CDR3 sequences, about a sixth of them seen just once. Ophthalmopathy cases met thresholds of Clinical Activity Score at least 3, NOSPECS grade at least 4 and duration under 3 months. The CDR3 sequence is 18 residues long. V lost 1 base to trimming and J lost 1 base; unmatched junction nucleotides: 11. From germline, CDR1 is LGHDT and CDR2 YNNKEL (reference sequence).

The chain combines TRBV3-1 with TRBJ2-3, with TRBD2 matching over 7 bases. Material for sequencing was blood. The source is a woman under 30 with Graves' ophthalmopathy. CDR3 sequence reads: CASSQVLPRAGGTDTQYF. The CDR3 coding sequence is TGTGCCAGCAGCCAAGTCCTCCCCCGGGCGGGGGGCACAGATACGCAGTATTTT.